A single sample is the source of the 12 T cell receptor beta chains below, sequenced in a study of spatial heterogeneity in lung cancer. Whole-study findings and limits: Counts of expanded intratumoral alpha and beta TCRs tracked tumor mutation counts.

No antigen is known for these receptors. MiXCR, run by TCRdb on the 5' RACE reads, gives a single entry per CDR3 protein. The sample carries about a thousand distinct CDR3 sequences, 20% to 25% recorded once. Documented time point: sample taken at primary tumor resection. Specimen: lung tumor tissue, collected at surgery. Receptors originate from a male donor with early-stage non-small cell lung cancer.

In its sample, this clonotype was seen a few times. For a library built for alpha chains, this beta chain is a stray read; little rests on its size. The chain recombines TRBV21-1 with TRBJ2-5. TRBV21-1 is flagged as a pseudogene. The CDR3 totals 14 residues. The CDR3: CASSKEQPQETQYF. CDR3 DNA: TGTGCCAGCAGCAAAGAACAGCCCCAAGAGACCCAGTACTTC.

In its sample, this clonotype is large. A library prepared for alpha chains yielded this beta chain as an off-target read; its size is of little meaning. The V gene is TRBV3-1, the J gene TRBJ2-5, with a weak D call TRBD1 (5 bases). Trimming left V 3 bases short and J 1 base short, with 9 bases between. CDR3 length: 14 residues. The germline V gene has CDR1 LGHDT and CDR2 YNNKEL (reference sequence). Here the CDR3 DNA reads TGTGCCAGCAGCCATGCCCAGGGCCAAGAGACCCAGTACTTC. Translating gives CASSHAQGQETQYF.

This clonotype turned up a few times. This beta chain slipped into a library made for alpha chains as a stray read, so its size is not meaningful. This chain joins TRBV9 and TRBJ2-3; 10 bases are a match to TRBD2. CDR1 SGDLS and CDR2 YYNGEE come from the germline V gene. This CDR3 comprises 16 residues. The trim removed 6 bases at V and 5 bases at J, leaving 12 bases unmatched. The DNA for the CDR3 is TGTGCCAGCACCCGGGGGACTAGCGTGTATGGAGATACGCAGTATTTT. Amino acid sequence: CASTRGTSVYGDTQYF. The variable domain in full, completed from reference TRBV9 and TRBJ2-3, reads DSGVTQTPKHLITATGQRVTLRCSPRSGDLSVYWYQQSLDQGLQFLIQYYNGEERAKGNILERFSAQQFPDLHSELNLSSLELGDSALYFCASTRGTSVYGDTQYFGPGTRLTVL.

Turning to this clonotype: For a library built for alpha chains, this beta chain is a stray read; little rests on its size. DNA of the CDR3: TGCAGTGCTAGAGATATCGGGATCACCGGGGAGCTGTTTTTT. Translation gives CSARDIGITGELFF. The rearrangement links TRBV20-1 to TRBJ2-2; the D gene is possibly TRBD2 (5 bases). CDR1 and CDR2 from the germline V gene are DFQATT and SNEGSKA (reference sequence). This CDR3 has 14 residues. Trimming cost V 0 bases and J 4 bases, with 9 bases left between them.

This clonotype is judged large. Mismatch with germline at one junction end may stem from a read error. This beta chain is an unintended read in a library built for alpha chains; its size means little. The CDR3 coding sequence is TGTGCTAGCAGCCTCAACAGGGGTGCCGGGGAGCTGTTTTTT. Translating it yields CASSLNRGAGELFF. This chain links TRBV7-7 with TRBJ2-2; 7 bases fit TRBD1. Germline values: CDR1 SSHAT, CDR2 FNYEAQ (reference sequence). CDR3 length equals 14 residues.

This clonotype came up a few times. This beta chain appears as a stray read in a library generated for alpha chains; its size is not informative. This chain links TRBV20-1 with TRBJ2-1; 7 nucleotides align to TRBD2. Germline V gene data show CDR1 as DFQATT and CDR2 as SNEGSKA (reference sequence). The CDR3 extends over 15 amino acids. Trimming removed 3 bases from V and 0 bases from J; junction bases left unmatched: 5. The CDR3 nucleotides read TGCAGTGCTAGTGGGGCTAGCGGCTCCTACAATGAGCAGTTCTTC. Amino acid sequence: CSASGASGSYNEQFF.

This clonotype was seen just once. A library made for alpha chains picked up this beta chain off target, so its size means little. The CDR3 is CASSPVAGDRETQYF. DNA of the CDR3: TGTGCCAGCTCACCGGTGGCGGGAGATCGAGAGACCCAGTACTTC. The rearrangement links TRBV18 to TRBJ2-5; 7 bases map to TRBD2. The junction had 8 bases not matched to a gene; V was cut back by 3 bases and J by 4 bases. CDR1 is KGHSH, CDR2 LQKENI, per germline. The CDR3 is made up of 15 amino acids.

Note on this clonotype: This beta chain is a stray sequence in a library constructed for alpha chains; its clone size is not meaningful. The chain carries TRBV20-1 and TRBJ2-1, with 7 bases aligning to TRBD2. J lost 7 bases, V lost 4 bases, and 13 bases had no gene match. Germline assignment: CDR1 DFQATT and CDR2 SNEGSKA (reference sequence). The CDR3 is made up of 15 amino acids. CDR3 in DNA: TGCAGTGCTATTGACCGCGGGAGCCTTAGAAATGAGCAGTTCTTC. This translates into CSAIDRGSLRNEQFF.

This clonotype has only a few counts. Found in a library prepared for alpha chains, this beta chain is an off-target read, and its abundance has little meaning. The chain combines TRBV18 with TRBJ2-7, with 9 positions matching TRBD2. Trimming took 3 bases from V and 5 from J; bases not matched to a gene: 8. Germline V gene lookup returns CDR1 KGHSH and CDR2 LQKENI. The CDR3 is 15 residues long. CDR3 DNA sequence: TGTGCCAGCTCACCTGCTAGCGGGAATGTTGACGAGCAGTACTTC. It translates to CASSPASGNVDEQYF.

This clonotype was seen more than once but under ten times. Because the library targeted alpha chains, this beta chain is an off-target read whose size means little. The chain joins TRBV12-3 or TRBV12-4 to TRBJ2-7; 8 positions match TRBD1. There are 14 residues in the CDR3. The J segment lost 6 bases and the V segment lost 3 bases, leaving 7 bases of the junction unmatched. This CDR3 is CASSLAGGGGEQYF. The CDR3, as DNA: TGTGCCAGCAGTTTGGCAGGGGGCGGAGGCGAGCAGTACTTC.

By sample fraction, this clonotype is large. The library was prepared for alpha chains; this beta chain is a stray read, so its frequency means little. The CDR3 is CASTPLGPYEQYF. Here the CDR3 DNA reads TGTGCCAGCACTCCCCTGGGGCCCTACGAGCAGTACTTC. The V call is TRBV28, the J call TRBJ2-7, with a possible D match to TRBD1 (5 bases). The CDR3 loop spans 13 amino acids. Germline V gives CDR1 MDHEN, CDR2 SYDVKM. Deletions cut 7 bases from V and 2 bases from J, with 12 bases between.

As regards this clonotype: This may come from a read error, since a much larger clone is one base off. Found in a library prepared for alpha chains, this beta chain is an off-target read, and its abundance has little meaning. This sequence joins TRBV6-5 and TRBJ2-7, with 12 bases that match TRBD1. Germline V gene data show CDR1 as MNHEY and CDR2 as SVGAGI. The CDR3 spans 16 residues. In DNA, the CDR3 is TGTGCCTGCAGTTACAACAGGGACAGGGGGCTTTACGAGCAGTACTTC. Amino acid sequence: CACSYNRDRGLYEQYF.